The 5 T cell receptor beta chains given below trace back to one sample, sequenced in a study of monozygotic twins with inflammatory bowel disease. From its re-call of the 5' RACE reads, TCRdb lists each CDR3 protein once, without DNA. The sample is made up of 400,000 or so distinct CDR3 sequences, and the top ten hold around 2.4% of it. The sample was blood. The receptors stem from a human donor with ulcerative colitis or Crohn's disease, or a healthy co-twin of an affected twin (not recorded which).

The chain is built from TRBV12-3 or TRBV12-4 and TRBJ2-1; TCRdb reports TRBD1, a call that lacks DNA to check it against. This CDR3 spans 14 amino acids. The CDR3 loop is CASTPRQIYNEQFF.

The J gene is TRBJ2-6, the V gene TRBV10-3. The CDR3 totals 16 residues. CDR1 and CDR2 from the germline V gene are ENHRY and SYGVKD. The chain's CDR3 is CAISEGSFSGANVLTF.

CDR3 in amino acids: CACSPQGYYGYTF. V and J are TRBV30 and TRBJ1-2; no DNA is available, so the TRBD1 call from TCRdb remains unchecked. This CDR3 comprises 13 residues. Germline values: CDR1 GTSNPN, CDR2 SVGIG (reference sequence).

V is TRBV12-3 or TRBV12-4 and J is TRBJ1-5. The CDR3 covers 13 residues. The CDR3: CASSPEEGQPQHF.

This chain uses TRBV24-1 with TRBJ1-2; checking the TCRdb D call of TRBD1 is not possible without DNA. Per germline, CDR1 KGHDR and CDR2 SFDVKD. The CDR3 consists of 15 residues. The CDR3: CATSSGDRDFYGYTF.